The entry below gives a single T cell receptor (beta chain) sequence along with its context. Other DNA sequences in the sample encode the same CDR3. The data belong to a study of shared clonotypes between healthy human individuals. CD8 cells classed as naive were CD45RO-negative and positively selected for CCR7, excluding terminally differentiated effector memory CD45RA+ cells. The CDR3 spans 14 residues. Germline V gene sequence: CDR1 LNHDA, CDR2 SQIVND (reference sequence). J was trimmed by 3 bases and V by 5 bases; bases with no gene match: 6. The assay used deep level. Some clones are missing from TCRdb's copy, which holds only in-frame ones; the method was immunoSEQ multiplex PCR. This table holds hundreds of thousands of clones, roughly 95% found once.

The receptor comes from a woman in her 30s in good health. Sequencing was carried out using naive CD8+ T cells sorted from blood. J is TRBJ2-7 and V is TRBV19; TRBD1 matches 8 bases. The CDR3 region has the DNA TGTGCCAGTAGTTTCACCGGGACAGGCTACGAGCAGTACTTC. Its translation: CASSFTGTGYEQYF.